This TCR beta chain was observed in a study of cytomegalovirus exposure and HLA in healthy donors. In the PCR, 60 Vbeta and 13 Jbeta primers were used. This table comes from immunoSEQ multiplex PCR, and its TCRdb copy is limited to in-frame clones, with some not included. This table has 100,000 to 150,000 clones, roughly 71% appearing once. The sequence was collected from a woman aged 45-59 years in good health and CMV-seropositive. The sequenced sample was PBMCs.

CDR3 bases: TGTGCCAGCAGCCCCCTAGCGGATAGCGCGGCAGATACGCAGTATTTT. This codes for CASSPLADSAADTQYF. The rearrangement links TRBV4-2 to TRBJ2-3; TRBD2 aligns across 7 bases. Germline V gene sequence: CDR1 LGHNA, CDR2 YNFKEQ. The CDR3 runs to 16 residues. J gave up 4 bases and V 4 bases, and 11 bases lay outside the gene matches.